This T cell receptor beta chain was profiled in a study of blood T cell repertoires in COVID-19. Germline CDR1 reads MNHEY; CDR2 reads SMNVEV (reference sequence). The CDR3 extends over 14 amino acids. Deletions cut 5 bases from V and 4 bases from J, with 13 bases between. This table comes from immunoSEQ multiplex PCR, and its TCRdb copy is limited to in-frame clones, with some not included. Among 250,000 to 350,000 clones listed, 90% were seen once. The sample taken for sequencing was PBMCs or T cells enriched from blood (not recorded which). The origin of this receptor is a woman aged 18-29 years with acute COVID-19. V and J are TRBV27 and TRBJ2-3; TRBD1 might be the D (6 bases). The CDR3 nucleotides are TGTGCCAGCAGTCAATTAACAGGGTCAGATACGCAGTATTTT. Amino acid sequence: CASSQLTGSDTQYF.